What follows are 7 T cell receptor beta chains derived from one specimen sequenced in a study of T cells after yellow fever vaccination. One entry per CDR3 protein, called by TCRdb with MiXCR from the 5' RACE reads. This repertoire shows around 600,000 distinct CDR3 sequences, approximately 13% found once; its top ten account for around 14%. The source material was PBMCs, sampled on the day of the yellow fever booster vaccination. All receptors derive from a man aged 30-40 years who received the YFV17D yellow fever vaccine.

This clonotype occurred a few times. CDR3 residues: CASSQGELRGSNQPQHF. The CDR3 DNA follows: TGTGCCAGCAGCCAAGGAGAGCTAAGGGGGAGCAATCAGCCCCAGCATTTT. The rearrangement uses TRBV3-1 and TRBJ1-5; a possible D gene is TRBD1 (6 bases). Trimming took 1 base from V and 1 from J, leaving 14 bases between them. The CDR3 consists of 17 residues. Germline assignment: CDR1 LGHDT and CDR2 YNNKEL (reference sequence). Complete variable domain (other parts from reference TRBV3-1 and TRBJ1-5): DTAVSQTPKYLVTQMGNDKSIKCEQNLGHDTMYWYKQDSKKFLKIMFSYNNKELIINETVPNRFSPKSPDKAHLNLHINSLELGDSAVYFCASSQGELRGSNQPQHFGDGTRLSIL.

CDR3: CASSLDGGMNTGELFF. In DNA, the CDR3 is TGCGCCAGCAGCTTGGATGGAGGGATGAACACCGGGGAGCTGTTTTTT. The chain combines TRBV5-1 with TRBJ2-2; tentative D call: TRBD2 (6 bases). Trimming left V 0 bases short and J 1 base short, with 10 bases between. Germline V gene data show CDR1 as SGHRS and CDR2 as YFSETQ. This CDR3 region has 16 residues.

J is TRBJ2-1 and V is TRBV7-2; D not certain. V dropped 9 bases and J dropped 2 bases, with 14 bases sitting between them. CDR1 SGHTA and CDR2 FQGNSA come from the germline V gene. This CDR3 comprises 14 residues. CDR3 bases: TGTGCCAGTTCTCACCACCGACCCTACAATGAGCAGTTCTTC. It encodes CASSHHRPYNEQFF. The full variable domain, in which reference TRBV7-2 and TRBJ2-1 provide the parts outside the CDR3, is GAGVSQSPSNKVTEKGKDVELRCDPISGHTALYWYRQSLGQGLEFLIYFQGNSAPDKSGLPSDRFSAERTGGSVSTLTIQRTQQEDSAVYLCASSHHRPYNEQFFGPGTRLTVL.

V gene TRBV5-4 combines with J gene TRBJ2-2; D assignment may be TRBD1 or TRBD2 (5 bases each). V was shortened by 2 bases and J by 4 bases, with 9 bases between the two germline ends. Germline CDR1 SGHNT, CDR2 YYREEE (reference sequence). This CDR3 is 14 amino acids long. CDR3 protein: CASSFRGATGELFF. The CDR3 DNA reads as TGTGCCAGCAGCTTCAGAGGGGCCACCGGGGAGCTGTTTTTT.

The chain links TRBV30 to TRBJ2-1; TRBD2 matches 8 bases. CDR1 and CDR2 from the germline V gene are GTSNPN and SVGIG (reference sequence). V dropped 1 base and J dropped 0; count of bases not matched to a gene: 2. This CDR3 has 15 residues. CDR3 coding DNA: TGTGCCTGGAGTGGGGCGGGGGGCTCCTACAATGAGCAGTTCTTC. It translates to CAWSGAGGSYNEQFF.

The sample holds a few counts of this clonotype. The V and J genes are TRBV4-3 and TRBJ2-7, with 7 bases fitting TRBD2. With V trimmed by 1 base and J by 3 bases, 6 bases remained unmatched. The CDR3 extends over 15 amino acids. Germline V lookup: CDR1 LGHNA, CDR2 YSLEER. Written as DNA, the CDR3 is TGCGCCAGCAGCCAAGGTTGGCGGGAGAACTACGAGCAGTACTTC. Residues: CASSQGWRENYEQYF.

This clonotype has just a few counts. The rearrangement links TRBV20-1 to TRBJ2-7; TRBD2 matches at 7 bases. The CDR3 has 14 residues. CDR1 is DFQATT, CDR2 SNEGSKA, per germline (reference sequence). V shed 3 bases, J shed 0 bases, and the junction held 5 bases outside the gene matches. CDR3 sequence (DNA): TGCAGTGCTAGTACCCCTAGCGGCTCCTACGAGCAGTACTTC. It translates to CSASTPSGSYEQYF.